The sequence of this T cell receptor beta chain was determined in a study of T cell responses to AZD1222 COVID-19 vaccine. General study results and limits: Seropositive AZD1222 recipients at baseline numbered only five or six. Clonal diversity was possibly underestimated, and white British individuals and females predominated among donors.

Turning to this clone: Its antigen is as yet unknown.

Repertoires were generated with immunoSEQ multiplex PCR, while TCRdb's copy carries only in-frame clones and drops some. Seen here are about 200,000 clones, more than 90% observed once, and the top ten hold roughly 4%. The clonotype was recovered from an adult who received the MenACWY meningococcal vaccine as a control. The source material was peripheral blood, sampled 28 days after the second dose of the MenACWY control vaccine.

The CDR3 coding sequence is TGCGCCAGCAGCTTCGGGACAGGGTCCTACAATGAGCAGTTCTTC. Translated: CASSFGTGSYNEQFF. The chain links TRBV5-1 to TRBJ2-1; TRBD1 matches at 9 bases. The CDR3 length is 15 residues. Trimming removed 2 bases from V and 1 base from J; junction bases left unmatched: 1. From germline, CDR1 is SGHRS and CDR2 YFSETQ. Filled out from reference TRBV5-1 and TRBJ2-1, the complete variable domain reads KAGVTQTPRYLIKTRGQQVTLSCSPISGHRSVSWYQQTPGQGLQFLFEYFSETQRNKGNFPGRFSGRQFSNSRSEMNVSTLELGDSALYLCASSFGTGSYNEQFFGPGTRLTVL.